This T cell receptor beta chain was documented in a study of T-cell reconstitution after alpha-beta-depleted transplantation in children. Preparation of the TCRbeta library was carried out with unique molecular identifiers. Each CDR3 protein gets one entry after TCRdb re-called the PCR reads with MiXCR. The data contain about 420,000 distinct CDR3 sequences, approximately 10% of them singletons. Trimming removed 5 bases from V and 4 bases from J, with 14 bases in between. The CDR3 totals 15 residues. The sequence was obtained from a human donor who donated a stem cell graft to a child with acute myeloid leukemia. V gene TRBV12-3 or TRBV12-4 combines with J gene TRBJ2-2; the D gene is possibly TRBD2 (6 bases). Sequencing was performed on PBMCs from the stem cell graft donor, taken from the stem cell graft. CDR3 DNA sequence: TGTGCCAGCAGTGCGGGACTTCAGGGCACCGGGGAGCTGTTTTTT. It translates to CASSAGLQGTGELFF.